This TCR beta chain was sequenced for a study of spatial heterogeneity in lung cancer. The study's findings and limits: Within tumors, counts of expanded alpha and beta TCRs tracked tumor mutation counts.

The time point is: sample taken at primary tumor resection. TCRdb itself ran the 5' RACE reads through MiXCR, one entry per CDR3 protein. This repertoire shows 390 or so distinct CDR3 sequences, about 14% found once; its top ten account for roughly 71%. This clonotype was recorded a few times. No antigen is known for it. The material sequenced was lung tumor tissue, taken at surgery. The sequence was obtained from a male donor with early-stage non-small cell lung cancer.

The CDR3 nucleotides are TGTGCCAGCAGCCCCTCCCAGACTAGCGGCACAGATACGCAGTATTTT. It yields the protein CASSPSQTSGTDTQYF. V is TRBV27 and J is TRBJ2-3, with 8 nucleotides matching TRBD2. Germline loops: CDR1 MNHEY, CDR2 SMNVEV (reference sequence). Trimming cost V 6 bases and J 1 base; bases outside gene matches: 9. This CDR3 is 16 amino acids long.